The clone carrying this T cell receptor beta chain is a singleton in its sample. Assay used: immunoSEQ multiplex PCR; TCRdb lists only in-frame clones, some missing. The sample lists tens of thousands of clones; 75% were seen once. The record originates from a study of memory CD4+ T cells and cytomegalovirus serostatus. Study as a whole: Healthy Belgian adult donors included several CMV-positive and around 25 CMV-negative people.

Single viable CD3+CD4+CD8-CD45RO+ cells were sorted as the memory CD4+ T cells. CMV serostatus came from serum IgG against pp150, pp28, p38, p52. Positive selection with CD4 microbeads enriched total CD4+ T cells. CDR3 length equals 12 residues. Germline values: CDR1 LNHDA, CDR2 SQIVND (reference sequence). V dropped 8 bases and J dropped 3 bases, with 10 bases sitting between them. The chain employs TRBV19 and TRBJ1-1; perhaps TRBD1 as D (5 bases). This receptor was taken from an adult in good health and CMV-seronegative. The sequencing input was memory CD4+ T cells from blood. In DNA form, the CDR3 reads TGTGCCAGTGCCGACAGTCACACTGAAGCTTTCTTT. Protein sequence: CASADSHTEAFF.